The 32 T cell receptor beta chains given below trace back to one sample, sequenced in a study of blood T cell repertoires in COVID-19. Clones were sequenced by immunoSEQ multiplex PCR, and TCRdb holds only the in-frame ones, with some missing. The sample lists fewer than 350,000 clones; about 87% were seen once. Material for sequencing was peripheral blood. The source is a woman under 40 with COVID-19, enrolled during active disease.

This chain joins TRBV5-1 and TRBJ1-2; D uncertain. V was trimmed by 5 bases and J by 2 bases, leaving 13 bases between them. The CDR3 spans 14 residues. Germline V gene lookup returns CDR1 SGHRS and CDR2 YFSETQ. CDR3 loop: CASREPGSNYGYTF. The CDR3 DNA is TGCGCCAGCAGAGAGCCGGGGAGCAACTATGGCTACACCTTC.

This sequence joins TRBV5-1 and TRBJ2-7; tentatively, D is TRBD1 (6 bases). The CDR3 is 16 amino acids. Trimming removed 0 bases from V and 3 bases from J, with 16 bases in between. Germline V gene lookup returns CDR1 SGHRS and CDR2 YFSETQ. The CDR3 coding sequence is TGCGCCAGCAGCTTGGGCCATGTAGGGGGTAACTACGAGCAGTACTTC. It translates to CASSLGHVGGNYEQYF.

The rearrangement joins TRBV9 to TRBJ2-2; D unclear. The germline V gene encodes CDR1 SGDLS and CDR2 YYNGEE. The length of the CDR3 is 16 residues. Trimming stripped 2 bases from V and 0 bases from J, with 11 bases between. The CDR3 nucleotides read TGTGCCAGCAGCGTCCAGGCGCACGCGAACACCGGGGAGCTGTTTTTT. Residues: CASSVQAHANTGELFF.

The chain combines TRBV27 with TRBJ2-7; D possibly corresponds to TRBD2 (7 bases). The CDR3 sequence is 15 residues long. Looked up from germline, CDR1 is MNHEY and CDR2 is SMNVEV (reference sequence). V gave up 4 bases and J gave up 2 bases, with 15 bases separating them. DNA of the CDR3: TGTGCCAGCAGTTATGGGGGGGGCCTTCCCTACGAGCAGTACTTC. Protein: CASSYGGGLPYEQYF.

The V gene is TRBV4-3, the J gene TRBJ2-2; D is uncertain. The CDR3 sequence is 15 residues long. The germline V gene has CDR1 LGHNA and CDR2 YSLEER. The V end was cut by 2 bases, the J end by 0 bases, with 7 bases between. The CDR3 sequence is CASSQYLTNTGELFF. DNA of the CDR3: TGCGCCAGCAGCCAATATTTAACGAACACCGGGGAGCTGTTTTTT.

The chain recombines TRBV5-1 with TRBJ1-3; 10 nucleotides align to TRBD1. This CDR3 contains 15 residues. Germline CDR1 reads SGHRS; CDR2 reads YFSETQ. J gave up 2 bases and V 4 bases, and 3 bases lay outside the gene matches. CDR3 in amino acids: CASSPGTGAGNTIYF. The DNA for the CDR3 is TGCGCCAGCAGCCCCGGGACAGGGGCTGGAAACACCATATATTTT. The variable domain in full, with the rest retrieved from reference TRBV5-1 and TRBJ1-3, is KAGVTQTPRYLIKTRGQQVTLSCSPISGHRSVSWYQQTPGQGLQFLFEYFSETQRNKGNFPGRFSGRQFSNSRSEMNVSTLELGDSALYLCASSPGTGAGNTIYFGEGSWLTVV.

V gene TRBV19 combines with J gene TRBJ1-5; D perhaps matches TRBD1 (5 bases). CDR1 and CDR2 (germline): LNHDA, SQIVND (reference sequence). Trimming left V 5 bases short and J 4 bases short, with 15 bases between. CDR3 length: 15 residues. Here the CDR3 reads CASSLPGGGNQPQHF. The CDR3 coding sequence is TGTGCCAGTAGTTTGCCCGGGGGGGGAAATCAGCCCCAGCATTTT.

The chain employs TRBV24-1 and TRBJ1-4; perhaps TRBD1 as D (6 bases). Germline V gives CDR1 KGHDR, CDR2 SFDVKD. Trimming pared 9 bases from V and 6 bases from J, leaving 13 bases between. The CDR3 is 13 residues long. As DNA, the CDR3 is TGTGCCACCTCCCCGGACAGCGATGAAAAACTGTTTTTT. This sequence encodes CATSPDSDEKLFF.

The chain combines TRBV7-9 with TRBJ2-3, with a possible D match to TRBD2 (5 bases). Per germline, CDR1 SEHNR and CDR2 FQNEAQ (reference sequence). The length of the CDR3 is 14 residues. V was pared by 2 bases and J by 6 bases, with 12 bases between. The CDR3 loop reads CASSLKTSGDTQYF. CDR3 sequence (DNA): TGTGCCAGCAGCTTAAAGACGTCGGGGGATACGCAGTATTTT.

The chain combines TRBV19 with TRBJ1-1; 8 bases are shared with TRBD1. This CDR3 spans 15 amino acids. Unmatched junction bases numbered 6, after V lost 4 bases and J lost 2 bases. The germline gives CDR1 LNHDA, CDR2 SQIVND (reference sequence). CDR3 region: CASSTDRGINTEAFF. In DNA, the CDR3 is TGTGCCAGTAGTACTGACAGGGGCATAAACACTGAAGCTTTCTTT.

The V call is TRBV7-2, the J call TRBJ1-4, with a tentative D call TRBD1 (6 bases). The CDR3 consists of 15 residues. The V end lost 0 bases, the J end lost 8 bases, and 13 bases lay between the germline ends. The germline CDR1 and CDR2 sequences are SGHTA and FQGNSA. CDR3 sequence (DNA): TGTGCCAGCAGCTTAGCGCCAGGGGTGCAAGAAAAACTGTTTTTT. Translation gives CASSLAPGVQEKLFF.

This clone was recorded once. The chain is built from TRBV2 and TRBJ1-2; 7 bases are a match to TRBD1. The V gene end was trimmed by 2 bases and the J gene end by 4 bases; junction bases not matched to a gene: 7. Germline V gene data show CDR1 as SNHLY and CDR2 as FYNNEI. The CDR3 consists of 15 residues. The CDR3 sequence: CASSERRQGSYGYTF. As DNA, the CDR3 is TGTGCCAGCAGTGAACGGAGACAGGGTAGCTATGGCTACACCTTC.

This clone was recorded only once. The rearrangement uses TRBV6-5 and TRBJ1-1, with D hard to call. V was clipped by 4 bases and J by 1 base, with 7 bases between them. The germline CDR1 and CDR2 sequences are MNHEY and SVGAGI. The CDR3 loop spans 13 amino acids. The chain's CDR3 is CASSLLKNTEAFF. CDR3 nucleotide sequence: TGTGCCAGCAGTTTACTGAAGAACACTGAAGCTTTCTTT.

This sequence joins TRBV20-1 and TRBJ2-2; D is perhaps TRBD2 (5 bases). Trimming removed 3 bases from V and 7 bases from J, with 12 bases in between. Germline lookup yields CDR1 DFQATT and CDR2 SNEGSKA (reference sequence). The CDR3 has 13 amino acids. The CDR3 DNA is TGCAGTGCTAGTTCGTCGGGGTACGGGGAGCTGTTTTTT. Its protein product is CSASSSGYGELFF.

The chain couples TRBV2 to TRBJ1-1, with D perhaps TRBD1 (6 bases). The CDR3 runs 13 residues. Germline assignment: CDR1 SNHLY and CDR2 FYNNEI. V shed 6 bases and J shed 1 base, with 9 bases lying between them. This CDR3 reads CASRYRENTEAFF. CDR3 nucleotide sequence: TGTGCCAGCAGGTACAGGGAGAACACTGAAGCTTTCTTT. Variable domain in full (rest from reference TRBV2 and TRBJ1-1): EPEVTQTPSHQVTQMGQEVILRCVPISNHLYFYWYRQILGQKVEFLVSFYNNEISEKSEIFDDQFSVERPDGSNFTLKIRSTKLEDSAMYFCASRYRENTEAFFGQGTRLTVV.

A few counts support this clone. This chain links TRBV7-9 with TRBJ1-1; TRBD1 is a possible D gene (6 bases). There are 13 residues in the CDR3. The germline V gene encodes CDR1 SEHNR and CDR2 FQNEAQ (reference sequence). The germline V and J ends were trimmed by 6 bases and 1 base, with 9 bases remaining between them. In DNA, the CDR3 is TGTGCCAGCAGACCGGACAGGAACACTGAAGCTTTCTTT. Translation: CASRPDRNTEAFF.

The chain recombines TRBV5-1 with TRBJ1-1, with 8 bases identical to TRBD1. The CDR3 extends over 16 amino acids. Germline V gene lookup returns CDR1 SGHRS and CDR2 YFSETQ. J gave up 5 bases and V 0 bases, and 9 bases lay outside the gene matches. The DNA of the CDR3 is TGCGCCAGCAGCTTGGGACAGGGGATAATCGGAACTGAAGCTTTCTTT. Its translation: CASSLGQGIIGTEAFF.

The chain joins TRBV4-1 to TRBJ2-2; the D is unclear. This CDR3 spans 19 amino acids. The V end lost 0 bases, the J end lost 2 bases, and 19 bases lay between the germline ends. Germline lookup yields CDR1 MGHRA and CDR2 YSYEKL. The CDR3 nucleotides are TGCGCCAGCAGCCAAGATCCCAATCGTCCAGGAACCAACACCGGGGAGCTGTTTTTT. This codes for CASSQDPNRPGTNTGELFF.

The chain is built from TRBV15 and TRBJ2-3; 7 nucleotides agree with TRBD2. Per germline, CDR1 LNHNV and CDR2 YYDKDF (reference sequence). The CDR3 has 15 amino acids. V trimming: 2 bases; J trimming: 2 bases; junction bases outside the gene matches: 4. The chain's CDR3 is CATSRTSELTDTQYF. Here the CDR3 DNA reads TGTGCCACCAGCAGAACTAGCGAACTCACAGATACGCAGTATTTT.

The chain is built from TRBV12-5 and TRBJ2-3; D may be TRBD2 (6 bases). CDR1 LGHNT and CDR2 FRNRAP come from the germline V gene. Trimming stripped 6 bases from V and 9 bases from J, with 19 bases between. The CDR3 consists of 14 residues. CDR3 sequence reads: CASGEGHGVETQYF. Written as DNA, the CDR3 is TGTGCTAGTGGGGAGGGTCACGGGGTGGAAACGCAGTATTTT.

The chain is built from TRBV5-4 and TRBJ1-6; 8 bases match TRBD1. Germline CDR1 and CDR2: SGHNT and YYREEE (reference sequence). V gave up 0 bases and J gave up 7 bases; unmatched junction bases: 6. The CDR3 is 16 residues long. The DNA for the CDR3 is TGTGCCAGCAGCTTGGGACAGGGGCATTCGAATTCACCCCTCCACTTT. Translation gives CASSLGQGHSNSPLHF.

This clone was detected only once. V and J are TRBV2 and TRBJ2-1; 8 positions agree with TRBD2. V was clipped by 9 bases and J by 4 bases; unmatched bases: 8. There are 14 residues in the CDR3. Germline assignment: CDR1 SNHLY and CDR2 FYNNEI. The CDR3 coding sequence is TGTGCCAGTGCAGCGGGAGAGGGATACAATGAGCAGTTCTTC. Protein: CASAAGEGYNEQFF.

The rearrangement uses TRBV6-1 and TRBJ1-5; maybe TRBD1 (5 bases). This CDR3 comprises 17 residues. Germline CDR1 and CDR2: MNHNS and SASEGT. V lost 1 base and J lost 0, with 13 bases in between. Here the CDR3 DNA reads TGTGCCAGCAGTGAAGGTGGGTACAGGATTAGCAATCAGCCCCAGCATTTT. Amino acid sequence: CASSEGGYRISNQPQHF.

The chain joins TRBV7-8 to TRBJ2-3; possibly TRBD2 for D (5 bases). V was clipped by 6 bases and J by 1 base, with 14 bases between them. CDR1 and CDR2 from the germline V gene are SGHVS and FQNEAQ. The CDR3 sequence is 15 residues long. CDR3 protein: CASRPTSGGTDTQYF. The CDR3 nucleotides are TGTGCCAGCAGACCTACCTCCGGGGGCACAGATACGCAGTATTTT.

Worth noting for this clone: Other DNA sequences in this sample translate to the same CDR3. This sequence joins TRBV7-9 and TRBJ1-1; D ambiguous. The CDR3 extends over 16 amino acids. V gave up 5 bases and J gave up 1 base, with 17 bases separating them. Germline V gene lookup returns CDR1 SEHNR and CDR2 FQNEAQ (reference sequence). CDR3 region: CASSPAGSLRNTEAFF. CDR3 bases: TGTGCCAGCAGCCCCGCGGGAAGTTTACGGAACACTGAAGCTTTCTTT.

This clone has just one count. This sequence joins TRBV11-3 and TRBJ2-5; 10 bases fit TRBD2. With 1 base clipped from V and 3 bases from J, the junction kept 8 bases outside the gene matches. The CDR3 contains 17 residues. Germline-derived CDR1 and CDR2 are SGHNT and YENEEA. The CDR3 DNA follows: TGTGCCAGCAGCTTAGGTGGTAGCGGGGGGCCAGAAGAGACCCAGTACTTC. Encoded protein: CASSLGGSGGPEETQYF.

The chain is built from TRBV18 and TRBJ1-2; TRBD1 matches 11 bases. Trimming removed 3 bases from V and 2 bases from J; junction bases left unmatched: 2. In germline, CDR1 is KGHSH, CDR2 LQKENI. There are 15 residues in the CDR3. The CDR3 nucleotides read TGTGCCAGCTCACCGAGGGACAGGGGGAACTATGGCTACACCTTC. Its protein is CASSPRDRGNYGYTF.

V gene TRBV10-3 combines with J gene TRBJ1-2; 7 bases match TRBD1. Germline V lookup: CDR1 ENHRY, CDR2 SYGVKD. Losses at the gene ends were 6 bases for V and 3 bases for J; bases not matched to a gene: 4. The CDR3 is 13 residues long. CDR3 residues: CAISRGTDYGYTF. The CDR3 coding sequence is TGTGCCATCAGCCGAGGGACAGACTATGGCTACACCTTC.

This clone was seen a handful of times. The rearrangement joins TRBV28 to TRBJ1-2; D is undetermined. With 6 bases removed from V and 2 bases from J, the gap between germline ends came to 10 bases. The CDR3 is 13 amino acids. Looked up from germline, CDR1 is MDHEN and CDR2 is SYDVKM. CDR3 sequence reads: CASSLTLNYGYTF. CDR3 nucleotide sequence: TGTGCCAGCAGCCTGACATTAAACTATGGCTACACCTTC.

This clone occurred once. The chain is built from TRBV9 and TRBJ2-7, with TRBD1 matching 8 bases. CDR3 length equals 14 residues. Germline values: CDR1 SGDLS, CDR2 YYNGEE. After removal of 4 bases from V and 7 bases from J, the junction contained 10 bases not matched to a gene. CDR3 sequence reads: CASSPGGQGGEQYV. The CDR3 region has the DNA TGTGCCAGCAGCCCAGGCGGACAGGGTGGGGAGCAGTACGTC.

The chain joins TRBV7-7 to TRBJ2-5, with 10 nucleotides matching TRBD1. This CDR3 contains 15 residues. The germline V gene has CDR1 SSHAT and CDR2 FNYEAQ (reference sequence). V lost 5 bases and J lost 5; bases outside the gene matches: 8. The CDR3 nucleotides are TGTGCCAGCAGCCCCGGACAGGGGGGTTATGAGACCCAGTACTTC. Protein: CASSPGQGGYETQYF.

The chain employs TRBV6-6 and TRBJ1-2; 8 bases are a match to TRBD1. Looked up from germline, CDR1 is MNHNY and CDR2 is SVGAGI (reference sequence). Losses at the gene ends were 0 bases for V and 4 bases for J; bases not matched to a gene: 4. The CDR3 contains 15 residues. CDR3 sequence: CASSYSQGGAYGYTF. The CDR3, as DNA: TGTGCCAGCAGTTACTCACAGGGGGGCGCCTATGGCTACACCTTC.